This TCR beta chain was captured in a study of patients and donors after allogeneic stem cell transplantation. In TCRdb, the RT-PCR reads were re-called with MiXCR into one record per CDR3 protein. The table records hundreds of thousands of distinct CDR3 sequences, around 15% of them present only once. Between the trimmed V and J ends, which lost 1 base and 11 bases, there was a span of 9 bases. Germline lookup yields CDR1 LGHDT and CDR2 YNNKEL (reference sequence). CDR3 length equals 12 residues. Material for sequencing was blood, either unsorted or a sorted T cell fraction (not recorded which). The TCR sequence derives from a human donor who was either an allogeneic HSCT recipient or a stem cell or donor lymphocyte infusion donor (not recorded which). It is not recorded whose cells these are; they may come from a transplant donor. This chain joins TRBV3-1 and TRBJ2-1; D remains unclear. CDR3 sequence: CASSQVQQKQFF. The CDR3 nucleotides are TGTGCCAGCAGCCAAGTTCAACAAAAGCAGTTCTTC.